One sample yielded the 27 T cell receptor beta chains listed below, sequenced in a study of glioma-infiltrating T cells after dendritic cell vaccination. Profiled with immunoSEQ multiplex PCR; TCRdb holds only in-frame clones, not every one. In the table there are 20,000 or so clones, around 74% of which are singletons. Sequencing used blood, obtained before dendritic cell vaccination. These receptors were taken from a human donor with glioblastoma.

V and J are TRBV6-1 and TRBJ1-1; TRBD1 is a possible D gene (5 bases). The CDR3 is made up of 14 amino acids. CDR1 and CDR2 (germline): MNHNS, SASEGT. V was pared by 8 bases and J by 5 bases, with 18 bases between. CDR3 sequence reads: CASRQMGGGTEAFF. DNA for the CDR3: TGTGCCAGCCGACAAATGGGGGGTGGGACTGAAGCTTTCTTT.

CDR3 region: CASSLIQGTLYF. The CDR3 coding sequence is TGTGCCAGCAGTCTCATTCAGGGAACTCTGTACTTC. This chain connects TRBV27 to TRBJ2-7, with D possibly matching TRBD1 (5 bases). The CDR3 is 12 amino acids. Germline-derived CDR1 and CDR2 are MNHEY and SMNVEV (reference sequence). The V end lost 5 bases, the J end lost 12 bases, and 17 bases lay between the germline ends.

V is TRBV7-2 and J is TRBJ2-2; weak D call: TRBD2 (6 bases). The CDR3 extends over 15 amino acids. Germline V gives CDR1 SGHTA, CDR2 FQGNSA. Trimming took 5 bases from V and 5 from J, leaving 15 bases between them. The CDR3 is CASSPSVGGTGELFF. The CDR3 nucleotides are TGTGCCAGCAGCCCCTCAGTGGGGGGAACCGGGGAGCTGTTTTTT.

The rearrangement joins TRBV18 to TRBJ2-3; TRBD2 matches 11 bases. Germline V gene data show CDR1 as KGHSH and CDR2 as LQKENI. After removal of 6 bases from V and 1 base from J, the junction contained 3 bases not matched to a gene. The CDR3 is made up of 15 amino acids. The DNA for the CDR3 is TGTGCCAGCTCGAAACTAGCGGGAGGCACAGATACGCAGTATTTT. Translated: CASSKLAGGTDTQYF.

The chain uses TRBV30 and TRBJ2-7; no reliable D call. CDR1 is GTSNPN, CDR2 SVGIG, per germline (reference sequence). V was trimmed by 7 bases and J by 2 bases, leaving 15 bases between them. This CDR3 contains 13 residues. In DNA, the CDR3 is TGTGCCTCGAAGACGGAGCCTACCTACGAGCAGTACTTC. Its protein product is CASKTEPTYEQYF.

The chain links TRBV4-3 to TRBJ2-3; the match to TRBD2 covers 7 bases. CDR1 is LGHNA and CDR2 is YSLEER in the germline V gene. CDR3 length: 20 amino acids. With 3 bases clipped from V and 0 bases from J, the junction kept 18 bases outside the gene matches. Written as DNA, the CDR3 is TGCGCCAGCAGCCACCCCCAGGTTGCTAGCGGTCGTGCTAGCACAGATACGCAGTATTTT. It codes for CASSHPQVASGRASTDTQYF.

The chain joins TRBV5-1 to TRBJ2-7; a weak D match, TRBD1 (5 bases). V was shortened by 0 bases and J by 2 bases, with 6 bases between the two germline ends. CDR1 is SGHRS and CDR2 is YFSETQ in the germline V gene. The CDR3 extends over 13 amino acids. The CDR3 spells CASSLAGTYEQYF. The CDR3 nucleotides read TGCGCCAGCAGCTTGGCAGGGACCTACGAGCAGTACTTC.

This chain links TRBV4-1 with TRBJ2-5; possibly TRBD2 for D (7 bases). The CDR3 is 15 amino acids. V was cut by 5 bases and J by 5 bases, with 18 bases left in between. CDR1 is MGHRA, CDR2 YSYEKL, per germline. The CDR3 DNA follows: TGCGCCAGCAGCAAAGGGGGGGGGCACCCGGAGACCCAGTACTTC. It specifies CASSKGGGHPETQYF.

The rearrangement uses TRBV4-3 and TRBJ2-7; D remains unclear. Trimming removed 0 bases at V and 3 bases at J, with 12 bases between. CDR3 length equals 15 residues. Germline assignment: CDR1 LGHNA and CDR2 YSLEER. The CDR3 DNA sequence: TGCGCCAGCAGCCAAGATCGTTACGGAGACTACGAGCAGTACTTC. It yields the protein CASSQDRYGDYEQYF.

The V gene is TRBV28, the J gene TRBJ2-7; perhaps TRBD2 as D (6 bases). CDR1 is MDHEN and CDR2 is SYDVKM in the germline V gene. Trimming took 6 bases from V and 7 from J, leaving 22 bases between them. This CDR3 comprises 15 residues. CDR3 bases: TGTGCCAGCAGAGCCGGGACTCAACTACCTTTGGAGCAGTACTTC. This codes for CASRAGTQLPLEQYF.

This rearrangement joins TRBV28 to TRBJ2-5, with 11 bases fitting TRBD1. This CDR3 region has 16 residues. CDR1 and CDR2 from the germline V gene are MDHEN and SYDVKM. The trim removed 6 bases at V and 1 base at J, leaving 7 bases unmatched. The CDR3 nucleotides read TGTGCCAGCAGGAAACCCGGGACAGGGGGCCAAGAGACCCAGTACTTC. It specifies CASRKPGTGGQETQYF. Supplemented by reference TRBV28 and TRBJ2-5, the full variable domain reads DVKVTQSSRYLVKRTGEKVFLECVQDMDHENMFWYRQDPGLGLRLIYFSYDVKMKEKGDIPEGYSVSREKKERFSLILESASTNQTSMYLCASRKPGTGGQETQYFGPGTRLLVL.

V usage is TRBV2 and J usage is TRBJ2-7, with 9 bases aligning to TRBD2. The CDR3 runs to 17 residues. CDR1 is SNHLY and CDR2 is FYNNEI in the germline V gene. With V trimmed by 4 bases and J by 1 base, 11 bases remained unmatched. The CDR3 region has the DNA TGTGCCAGCAGTGTACCTACCAGCGGGAGGACGTCCTACGAGCAGTACTTC. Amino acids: CASSVPTSGRTSYEQYF.

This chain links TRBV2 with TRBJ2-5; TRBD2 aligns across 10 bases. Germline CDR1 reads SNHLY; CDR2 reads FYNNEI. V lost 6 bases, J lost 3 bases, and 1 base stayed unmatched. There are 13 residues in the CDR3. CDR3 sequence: CASRLAGEETQYF. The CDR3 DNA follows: TGTGCCAGCAGGCTAGCGGGGGAAGAGACCCAGTACTTC.

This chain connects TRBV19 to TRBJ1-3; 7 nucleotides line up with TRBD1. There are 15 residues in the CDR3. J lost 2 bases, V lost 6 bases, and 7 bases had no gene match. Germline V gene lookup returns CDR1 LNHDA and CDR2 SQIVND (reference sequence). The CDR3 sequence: CASRRDSVAGNTIYF. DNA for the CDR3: TGTGCCAGTAGGAGGGACAGTGTGGCTGGAAACACCATATATTTT.

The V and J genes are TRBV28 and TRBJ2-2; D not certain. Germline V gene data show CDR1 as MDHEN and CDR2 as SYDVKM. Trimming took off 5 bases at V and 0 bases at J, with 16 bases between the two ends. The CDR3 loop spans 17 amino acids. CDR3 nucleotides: TGTGCCAGCAGTGATTTGGGCCAAACTTCGAACACCGGGGAGCTGTTTTTT. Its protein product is CASSDLGQTSNTGELFF.

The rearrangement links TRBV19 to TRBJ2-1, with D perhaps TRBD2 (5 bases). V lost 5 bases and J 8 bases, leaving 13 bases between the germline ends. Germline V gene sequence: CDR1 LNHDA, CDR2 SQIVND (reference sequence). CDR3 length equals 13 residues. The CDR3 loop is CASSPPQEDEQFF. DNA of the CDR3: TGTGCCAGTAGTCCCCCCCAGGAGGATGAGCAGTTCTTC.

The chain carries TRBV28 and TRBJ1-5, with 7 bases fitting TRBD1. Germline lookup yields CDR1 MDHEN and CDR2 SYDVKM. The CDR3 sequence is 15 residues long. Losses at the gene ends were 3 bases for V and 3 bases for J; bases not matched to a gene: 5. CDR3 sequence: CASSLADRLNQPQHF. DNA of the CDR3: TGTGCCAGCAGTTTGGCGGACAGGCTCAATCAGCCCCAGCATTTT.

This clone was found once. CDR3 amino acids: CASSQEGGATGPGELFF. The CDR3 DNA is TGCGCCAGCAGCCAAGAGGGGGGAGCGACTGGGCCCGGGGAGCTGTTTTTT. The gene calls are TRBV4-1 and TRBJ2-2, with D maybe TRBD2 (6 bases). Looked up from germline, CDR1 is MGHRA and CDR2 is YSYEKL. Trimming stripped 0 bases from V and 6 bases from J, with 17 bases between. This CDR3 is built from 17 residues.

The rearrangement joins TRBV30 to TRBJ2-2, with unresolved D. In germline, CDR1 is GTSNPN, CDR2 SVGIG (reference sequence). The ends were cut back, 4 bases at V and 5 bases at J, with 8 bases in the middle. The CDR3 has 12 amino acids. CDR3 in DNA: TGTGCCTGGATTTTTCCGACCGGGGAGCTGTTTTTT. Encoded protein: CAWIFPTGELFF.

CDR3 coding DNA: TGTGCCAGCAGCCAAGATATCAGGCTAGCCTCCTACAATGAGCAGTTCTTC. It is translated as CASSQDIRLASYNEQFF. V is TRBV4-2 and J is TRBJ2-1; D is possibly TRBD2 (5 bases). The CDR3 is 17 amino acids. The V gene's germline CDR1 is LGHNA and CDR2 YNFKEQ. Trimming took 0 bases from V and 0 from J, leaving 12 bases between them.

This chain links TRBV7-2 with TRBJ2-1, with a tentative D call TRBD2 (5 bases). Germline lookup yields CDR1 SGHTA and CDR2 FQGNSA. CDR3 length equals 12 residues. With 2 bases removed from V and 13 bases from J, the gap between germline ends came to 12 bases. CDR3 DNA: TGTGCCAGCAGCTTACAGGAGACTATTCAGTTCTTC. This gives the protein CASSLQETIQFF. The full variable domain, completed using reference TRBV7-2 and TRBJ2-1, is GAGVSQSPSNKVTEKGKDVELRCDPISGHTALYWYRQSLGQGLEFLIYFQGNSAPDKSGLPSDRFSAERTGGSVSTLTIQRTQQEDSAVYLCASSLQETIQFFGPGTRLTVL.

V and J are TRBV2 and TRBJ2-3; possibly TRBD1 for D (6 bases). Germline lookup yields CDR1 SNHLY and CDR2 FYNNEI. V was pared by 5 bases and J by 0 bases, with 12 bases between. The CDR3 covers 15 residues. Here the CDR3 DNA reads TGTGCCAGCAGTCGCACAGGGATGAGCACAGATACGCAGTATTTT. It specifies CASSRTGMSTDTQYF.

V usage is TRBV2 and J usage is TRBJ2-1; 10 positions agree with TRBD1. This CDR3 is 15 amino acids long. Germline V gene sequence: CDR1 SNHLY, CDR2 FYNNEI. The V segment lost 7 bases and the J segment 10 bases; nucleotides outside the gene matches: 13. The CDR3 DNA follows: TGTGCCAGCAACCGACAGGGGGCGCAGGGGTCAGAGCAGTTCTTC. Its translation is CASNRQGAQGSEQFF.

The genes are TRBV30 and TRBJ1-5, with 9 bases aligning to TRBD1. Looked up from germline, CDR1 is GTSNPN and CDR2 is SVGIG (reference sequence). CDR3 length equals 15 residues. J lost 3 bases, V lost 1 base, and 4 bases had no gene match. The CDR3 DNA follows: TGTGCCTGGAGTGAGGGGACAGGGTACAATCAGCCCCAGCATTTT. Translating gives CAWSEGTGYNQPQHF.

CDR3 nucleotide sequence: TGTGCCAGCAGCTTAACAGGGTCAGAGACCCAGTACTTC. Protein: CASSLTGSETQYF. The chain couples TRBV5-4 to TRBJ2-5; TRBD1 might be the D (6 bases). The germline V and J ends were trimmed by 2 bases and 4 bases, with 9 bases remaining between them. CDR1 is SGHNT and CDR2 is YYREEE in the germline V gene (reference sequence). The CDR3 contains 13 residues.

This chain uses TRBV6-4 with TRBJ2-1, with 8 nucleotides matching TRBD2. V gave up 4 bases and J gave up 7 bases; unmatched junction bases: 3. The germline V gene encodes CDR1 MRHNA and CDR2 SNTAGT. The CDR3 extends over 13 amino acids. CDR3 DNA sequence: TGTGCCAGCAGTGTAGGCGGGGGGAATGAGCAGTTCTTC. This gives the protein CASSVGGGNEQFF.

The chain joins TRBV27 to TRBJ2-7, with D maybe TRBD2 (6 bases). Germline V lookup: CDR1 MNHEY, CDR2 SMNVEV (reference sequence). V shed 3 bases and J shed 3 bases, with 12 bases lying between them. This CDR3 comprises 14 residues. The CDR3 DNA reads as TGTGCCAGCAGTTTGGCCCAGGGAGGCTACGAGCAGTACTTC. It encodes CASSLAQGGYEQYF.